These 22 T cell receptor beta chains came from one sample sequenced in a study of shared clonotypes between healthy human individuals. TCRdb's table, derived via immunoSEQ multiplex PCR, lists solely in-frame clones and lacks some. This sample yields a few million clones, of which almost 96% are seen a single time; approximately 0.13% belongs to the top ten. The sequencing sample was made of naive CD4+ T cells sorted from blood. Subset reported: CD45RA+ positively selected. The receptor set was obtained from a young man in good health.

V usage is TRBV7-2 and J usage is TRBJ1-1; 7 positions match TRBD1. The CDR3 has 15 residues. CDR1 and CDR2 from the germline V gene are SGHTA and FQGNSA. V trimming: 3 bases; J trimming: 0 bases; junction bases outside the gene matches: 4. Here the CDR3 reads CASSLTGSVNTEAFF. CDR3 DNA: TGTGCCAGCAGCTTGACAGGGAGCGTGAACACTGAAGCTTTCTTT.

V is TRBV5-1 and J is TRBJ1-2; 10 nucleotides match TRBD1. Losses at the gene ends were 2 bases for V and 1 base for J; bases not matched to a gene: 11. This CDR3 contains 18 residues. From germline, CDR1 is SGHRS and CDR2 YFSETQ. CDR3 DNA: TGCGCCAGCAGCTTAGCTCCGACCGGGACAGGGGTTAACTATGGCTACACCTTC. This codes for CASSLAPTGTGVNYGYTF.

CDR3 sequence (DNA): TGTGCCAGCAGCCCCGGGTTCCCAACCTCCTACAATGAGCAGTTCTTC. Translated: CASSPGFPTSYNEQFF. V and J are TRBV7-2 and TRBJ2-1; D not certain. V was cut by 5 bases and J by 0 bases, with 14 bases left in between. This CDR3 region has 16 residues. CDR1 and CDR2 (germline): SGHTA, FQGNSA.

V is TRBV11-2 and J is TRBJ2-5, with no clear D. Germline values: CDR1 SGHAT, CDR2 FQNNGV. The V end was cut by 1 base, the J end by 5 bases, with 17 bases between. The CDR3 loop spans 16 amino acids. The CDR3 reads CASSLVSNYPGETQYF. For the CDR3, the DNA is TGTGCCAGCAGCTTAGTTTCCAACTACCCGGGCGAGACCCAGTACTTC.

Only one count was recorded for this clone. The V and J genes are TRBV7-2 and TRBJ1-1; maybe TRBD1 (5 bases). V lost 1 base to trimming and J lost 4 bases, with 19 bases between them. CDR1 and CDR2 from the germline V gene are SGHTA and FQGNSA. There are 17 residues in the CDR3. The CDR3 reads CASSLVRLGQGFTEAFF. CDR3 DNA: TGTGCCAGCAGCTTAGTGAGGTTGGGTCAGGGATTCACTGAAGCTTTCTTT.

The chain employs TRBV30 and TRBJ2-1, with 13 bases identical to TRBD2. Germline CDR1 and CDR2: GTSNPN and SVGIG (reference sequence). The ends lost 0 bases at V and 4 bases at J; junction bases unmatched: 9. The CDR3 has 18 amino acids. The CDR3 reads CAWSVSLSLAGGYNEQFF. The CDR3 DNA reads as TGTGCCTGGAGTGTAAGTCTTTCACTAGCGGGAGGGTACAATGAGCAGTTCTTC.

This chain links TRBV18 with TRBJ2-7; 9 bases align to TRBD1. Germline V gene lookup returns CDR1 KGHSH and CDR2 LQKENI. V was pared by 5 bases and J by 5 bases, with 4 bases of the junction left unmatched. CDR3 size: 13 residues. DNA of the CDR3: TGTGCCAGCTCAGCGACAGGGGGGAACGAGCAGTACTTC. Translation: CASSATGGNEQYF.

The V call is TRBV28, the J call TRBJ1-1, with a weak D call TRBD1 (6 bases). The ends were cut back, 4 bases at V and 2 bases at J, with 14 bases in the middle. The CDR3 runs to 15 residues. The V gene's germline CDR1 is MDHEN and CDR2 SYDVKM. The DNA of the CDR3 is TGTGCCAGCAGTTCCCTCGGACAGAGAAACACTGAAGCTTTCTTT. As protein: CASSSLGQRNTEAFF.

The V call is TRBV5-1, the J call TRBJ1-5; no firm D call. The CDR3 has 15 amino acids. In germline, CDR1 is SGHRS, CDR2 YFSETQ. The ends were cut back, 4 bases at V and 3 bases at J, with 14 bases in the middle. CDR3: CASSPTGRNNQPQHF. CDR3 nucleotides: TGCGCCAGCAGCCCGACGGGCAGGAACAATCAGCCCCAGCATTTT.

The chain carries TRBV19 and TRBJ2-3; maybe TRBD2 (6 bases). The CDR3 runs 17 residues. Germline V gene lookup returns CDR1 LNHDA and CDR2 SQIVND (reference sequence). V lost 5 bases, J lost 3 bases, and 21 bases lay in between. The CDR3 DNA sequence: TGTGCCAGTAGTTCCGACCCAGCGGCCGGGGGAACAGATACGCAGTATTTT. Amino acid sequence: CASSSDPAAGGTDTQYF.

This chain links TRBV10-2 with TRBJ2-1; 8 nucleotides align to TRBD2. Per germline, CDR1 WSHSY and CDR2 SAAADI. V trimming: 3 bases; J trimming: 8 bases; junction bases outside the gene matches: 6. CDR3 length: 14 amino acids. CDR3 amino acids: CASSEEREGHEQFF. The CDR3 nucleotides are TGCGCCAGCAGTGAAGAACGGGAGGGGCATGAGCAGTTCTTC.

This rearrangement joins TRBV6-1 to TRBJ2-2; no clear D. The CDR3 is made up of 14 amino acids. Germline assignment: CDR1 MNHNS and CDR2 SASEGT. V lost 2 bases, J lost 6 bases, and 10 bases lay in between. CDR3 nucleotides: TGTGCCAGCAGTGAAAGAATGGGCGCCGGGGAGCTGTTTTTT. It yields the protein CASSERMGAGELFF.

This chain connects TRBV10-3 to TRBJ2-7, with D uncertain. The V end was cut by 10 bases, the J end by 0 bases, with 16 bases between. Germline V gene data show CDR1 as ENHRY and CDR2 as SYGVKD. The CDR3 has 14 residues. The CDR3 sequence is CATQPGASSYEQYF. The CDR3 coding sequence is TGTGCCACCCAACCGGGCGCGAGCTCCTACGAGCAGTACTTC.

The chain has TRBV12-5 and TRBJ2-5, with 9 bases identical to TRBD2. Germline V lookup: CDR1 LGHNT, CDR2 FRNRAP. J was trimmed by 4 bases and V by 0 bases; bases with no gene match: 6. This CDR3 has 16 residues. The CDR3 region is CASGLVWREGRETQYF. The CDR3 DNA follows: TGTGCTAGTGGTTTGGTATGGCGGGAGGGCCGAGAGACCCAGTACTTC.

This rearrangement joins TRBV10-3 to TRBJ2-5, with D possibly being TRBD1 or TRBD2 (5 bases each). V dropped 4 bases and J dropped 5 bases, with 11 bases sitting between them. Germline V lookup: CDR1 ENHRY, CDR2 SYGVKD. The CDR3 extends over 13 amino acids. The CDR3 sequence is CAISGAGSETQYF. CDR3 nucleotides: TGTGCCATCAGTGGAGCAGGGAGCGAGACCCAGTACTTC.

The V gene is TRBV25-1, the J gene TRBJ2-7, with a possible D match to TRBD1 (6 bases). Germline V gene lookup returns CDR1 MGHDK and CDR2 SYGVNS. Trimming took 1 base from V and 0 from J, leaving 13 bases between them. This CDR3 comprises 16 residues. CDR3 residues: CASSESTTGSSYEQYF. The DNA of the CDR3 is TGTGCCAGCAGTGAATCGACGACAGGAAGCTCCTACGAGCAGTACTTC.

This chain joins TRBV19 and TRBJ1-5; D gene uncertain. CDR3 length: 11 residues. V lost 9 bases and J 1 base, leaving 4 bases between the germline ends. Germline V lookup: CDR1 LNHDA, CDR2 SQIVND (reference sequence). The CDR3 DNA is TGTGCCAGCAGAAGCAATCAGCCCCAGCATTTT. This gives the protein CASRSNQPQHF.

Remarks on this clone: Other DNA sequences in this sample translate to the same CDR3. The rearrangement links TRBV18 to TRBJ1-1; D gene uncertain. This CDR3 comprises 12 residues. The V and J ends lost 3 bases and 1 base respectively, with 3 bases between them. The germline V gene encodes CDR1 KGHSH and CDR2 LQKENI. This CDR3 is CASSPPNTEAFF. The CDR3 nucleotides read TGTGCCAGCTCACCGCCGAACACTGAAGCTTTCTTT.

The chain is built from TRBV30 and TRBJ1-3; D may be TRBD1 (5 bases). CDR1 and CDR2 (germline): GTSNPN, SVGIG (reference sequence). V dropped 2 bases and J dropped 0 bases, with 8 bases sitting between them. The length of the CDR3 is 14 residues. The CDR3 reads CAWSKDTSGNTIYF. Here the CDR3 DNA reads TGTGCCTGGAGTAAGGACACCTCTGGAAACACCATATATTTT. Based on the CDR3 plus reference TRBV30 and TRBJ1-3, the full variable domain is SQTIHQWPATLVQPVGSPLSLECTVEGTSNPNLYWYRQAAGRGLQLLFYSVGIGQISSEVPQNLSASRPQDRQFILSSKKLLLSDSGFYLCAWSKDTSGNTIYFGEGSWLTVV.

The chain carries TRBV29-1 and TRBJ2-7, with a possible D match to TRBD2 (7 bases). V lost 5 bases and J lost 2, with 13 bases in between. In germline, CDR1 is SQVTM, CDR2 ANQGSEA. This CDR3 has 13 residues. CDR3 nucleotides: TGCAGCGTTATAAGGGGGGGAACCTACGAGCAGTACTTC. Translation gives CSVIRGGTYEQYF.

This sequence joins TRBV7-8 and TRBJ1-3; D unclear. The CDR3 sequence is 16 residues long. Trimming took 2 bases from V and 8 from J, leaving 19 bases between them. Germline CDR1 SGHVS, CDR2 FQNEAQ. CDR3: CASSLRASGNGDTIYF. The CDR3 DNA sequence: TGTGCCAGCAGCTTACGAGCGTCGGGGAACGGGGACACCATATATTTT.

The chain recombines TRBV7-2 with TRBJ2-1; D remains ambiguous. The germline V and J ends were trimmed by 1 base and 5 bases, with 6 bases remaining between them. Germline V gives CDR1 SGHTA, CDR2 FQGNSA. The CDR3 consists of 13 residues. CDR3 nucleotides: TGTGCCAGCAGCTTAGTGGGCCACAATGAGCAGTTCTTC. It codes for CASSLVGHNEQFF.